A selection of T cell receptor beta chains follows, all from one sample in a study of T cells after yellow fever vaccination. TCRdb ran MiXCR on the 5' RACE reads and lists one entry per CDR3 protein. The repertoire holds hundreds of thousands of distinct CDR3 sequences, with 12% as singletons. The source was PBMCs, collected on the day of the yellow fever booster vaccination. These receptors all stem from a man aged 30 to 39 who received the YFV17D yellow fever vaccine. Each CDR3 is given with its conserved first and last residue. Fields, in order: CDR3 protein, CDR3 DNA, J gene, V gene, D gene, clone size. A D gene is named only where the DNA matches it firmly. Not every row has a clone size; where given, it reads once, few, many or a size class.

CASSPYRGGGGALHF | TGTGCCAGCAGCCCATACAGGGGCGGGGGAGGGGCCCTCCACTTT | TRBJ1-6 | TRBV7-8 | TRBD1 | few
CASSYYRGRAYEQYF | TGTGCCAGCAGTTACTACCGAGGCAGGGCCTACGAGCAGTACTTC | TRBJ2-7 | TRBV6-5 | - | -
CASSSRPNSPYNEQFF | TGTGCCAGCAGTTCCCGACCGAACAGCCCCTACAATGAGCAGTTCTTC | TRBJ2-1 | TRBV5-5 | - | few
CASRPSSGIGETQYF | TGCGCCAGCAGGCCCTCTAGCGGGATTGGAGAGACCCAGTACTTC | TRBJ2-5 | TRBV5-1 | TRBD2 | few
CSVLGLAGVYEQFF | TGCAGCGTCCTTGGACTAGCGGGAGTGTATGAGCAGTTCTTC | TRBJ2-1 | TRBV29-1 | TRBD2 | -
CASSATISTDTQYF | TGTGCCAGCAGTGCTACGATTTCCACAGATACGCAGTATTTT | TRBJ2-3 | TRBV6-1 | - | -
CASSIVTGTEAFF | TGTGCCAGTAGTATAGTTACCGGGACAGAAGCTTTCTTT | TRBJ1-1 | TRBV19 | - | few
CASSPGIAYEQYF | TGTGCCAGCAGTCCAGGGATTGCGTACGAGCAGTACTTC | TRBJ2-7 | TRBV28 | - | -
CSVERALGHNEQFF | TGCAGCGTTGAGAGGGCGCTCGGCCACAATGAGCAGTTCTTC | TRBJ2-1 | TRBV29-1 | - | -
CASSPSYRQETQYF | TGCGCCAGCAGCCCCTCTTACAGACAAGAGACCCAGTACTTC | TRBJ2-5 | TRBV4-1 | - | -
CASRLRDRVNQPQHF | TGTGCCAGCAGACTCCGGGACAGAGTCAATCAGCCCCAGCATTTT | TRBJ1-5 | TRBV6-1 | TRBD1 | -
CASSQGTQPNTQYF | TGTGCCAGCAGCCAAGGGACCCAACCAAATACGCAGTATTTT | TRBJ2-3 | TRBV7-8 | - | many
CSALTSGRFYEQYF | TGCAGTGCGCTGACTAGCGGGAGGTTCTACGAGCAGTACTTC | TRBJ2-7 | TRBV20-1 | TRBD2 | -
CASSLDGGQQPQHF | TGTGCCAGCAGCTTAGACGGGGGCCAGCAGCCCCAGCATTTT | TRBJ1-5 | TRBV7-9 | - | few
CSVRDTYNEQFF | TGCAGCGTCCGGGACACCTACAATGAGCAGTTCTTC | TRBJ2-1 | TRBV29-1 | - | -
CASSVIPGHKNTEAFF | TGCGCCAGCAGCGTTATACCGGGACATAAGAACACTGAAGCTTTCTTT | TRBJ1-1 | TRBV5-1 | - | few
CASSDPGGTSYEQYF | TGTGCCAGCAGTGACCCCGGGGGAACTTCCTACGAGCAGTACTTC | TRBJ2-7 | TRBV2 | - | few
CPISESVAAGGEQFF | TGTCCCATCAGTGAGTCAGTGGCTGCGGGAGGAGAGCAGTTCTTC | TRBJ2-1 | TRBV10-3 | TRBD2 | -
CASSFWREGHEQYF | TGTGCCAGCAGCTTTTGGCGGGAGGGCCACGAGCAGTACTTC | TRBJ2-7 | TRBV7-9 | TRBD2 | -
CASSESGRGNYGYTF | TGCGCCAGCAGTGAAAGCGGGCGTGGTAACTATGGCTACACCTTC | TRBJ1-2 | TRBV4-3 | - | few
CASSSPSGRNYEQYF | TGTGCCAGCAGCTCCCCTAGCGGGAGGAACTACGAGCAGTACTTC | TRBJ2-7 | TRBV7-2 | TRBD2 | -
CASSLSTDSNQPQHF | TGTGCCAGCAGCCTTTCGACTGATAGCAATCAGCCCCAGCATTTT | TRBJ1-5 | TRBV3-1 | - | few